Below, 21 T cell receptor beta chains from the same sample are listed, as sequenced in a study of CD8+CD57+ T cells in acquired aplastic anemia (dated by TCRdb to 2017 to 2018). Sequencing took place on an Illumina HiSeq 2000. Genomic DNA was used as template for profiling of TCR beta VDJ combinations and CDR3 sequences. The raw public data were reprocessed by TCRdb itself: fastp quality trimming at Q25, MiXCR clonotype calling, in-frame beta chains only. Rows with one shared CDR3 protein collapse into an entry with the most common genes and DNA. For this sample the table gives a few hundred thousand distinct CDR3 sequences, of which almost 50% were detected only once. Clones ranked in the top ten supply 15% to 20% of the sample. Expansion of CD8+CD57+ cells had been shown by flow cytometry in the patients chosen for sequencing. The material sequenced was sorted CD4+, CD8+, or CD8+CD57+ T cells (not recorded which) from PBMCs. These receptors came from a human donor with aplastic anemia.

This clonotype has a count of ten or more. The CDR3 loop is CASSPPGQGKGYTF. The CDR3 DNA reads TGTGCCAGCAGCCCACCGGGACAGGGGAAGGGCTACACCTTC. The chain joins TRBV12-3 or TRBV12-4 to TRBJ1-2; 10 bases are a match to TRBD1. The J segment lost 8 bases and the V segment lost 6 bases, leaving 9 bases of the junction unmatched. CDR3 length: 14 residues.

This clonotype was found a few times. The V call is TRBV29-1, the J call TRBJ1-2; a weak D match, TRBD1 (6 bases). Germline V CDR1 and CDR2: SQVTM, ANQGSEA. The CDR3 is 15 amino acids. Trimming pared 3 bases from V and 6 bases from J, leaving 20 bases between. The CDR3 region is CSVESPSTGVDGYTF. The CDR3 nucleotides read TGCAGCGTTGAGTCGCCCTCGACAGGAGTGGATGGCTACACCTTC.

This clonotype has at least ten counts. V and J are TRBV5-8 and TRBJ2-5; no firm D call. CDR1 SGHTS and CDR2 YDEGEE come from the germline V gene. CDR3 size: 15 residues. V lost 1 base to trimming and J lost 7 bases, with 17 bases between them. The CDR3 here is CASSLRVEDVWTQYF. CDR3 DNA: TGTGCCAGCAGCTTGAGGGTAGAGGATGTGTGGACCCAGTACTTC. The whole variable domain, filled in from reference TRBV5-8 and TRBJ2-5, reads EAGVTQSPTHLIKTRGQQATLRCSPISGHTSVYWYQQALGLGLQFLLWYDEGEERNRGNFPPRFSGRQFPNYSSELNVNALELEDSALYLCASSLRVEDVWTQYFGPGTRLLVL.

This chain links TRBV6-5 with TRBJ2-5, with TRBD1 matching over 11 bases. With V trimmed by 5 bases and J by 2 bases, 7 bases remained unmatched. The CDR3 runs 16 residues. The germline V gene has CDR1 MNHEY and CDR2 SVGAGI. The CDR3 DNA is TGTGCCAGCAGTCCGGGGACAGGGGGGCGTCAAGAGACCCAGTACTTC. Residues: CASSPGTGGRQETQYF.

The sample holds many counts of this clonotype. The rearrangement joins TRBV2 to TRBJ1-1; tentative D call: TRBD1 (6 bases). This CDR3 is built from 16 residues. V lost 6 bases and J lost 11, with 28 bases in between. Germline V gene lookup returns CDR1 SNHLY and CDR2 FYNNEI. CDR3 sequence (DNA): TGTGCCAGCAGCCCATCTTTGGGGGCGCGACTAAGAGGGGCTTTCTTT. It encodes CASSPSLGARLRGAFF.

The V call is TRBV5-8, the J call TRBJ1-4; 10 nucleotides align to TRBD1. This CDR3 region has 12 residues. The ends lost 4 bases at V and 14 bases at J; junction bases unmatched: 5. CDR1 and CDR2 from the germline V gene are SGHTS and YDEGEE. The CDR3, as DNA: TGTGCCAGCAGCCGCCGACAGGGGGCTCTGTTTTTT. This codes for CASSRRQGALFF.

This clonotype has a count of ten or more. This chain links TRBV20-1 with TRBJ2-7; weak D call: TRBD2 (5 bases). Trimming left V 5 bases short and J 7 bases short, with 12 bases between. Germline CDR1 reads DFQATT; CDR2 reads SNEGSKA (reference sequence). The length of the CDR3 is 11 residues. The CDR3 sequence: CSAFIRREQYF. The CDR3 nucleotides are TGCAGTGCTTTTATAAGGAGGGAGCAGTACTTC.

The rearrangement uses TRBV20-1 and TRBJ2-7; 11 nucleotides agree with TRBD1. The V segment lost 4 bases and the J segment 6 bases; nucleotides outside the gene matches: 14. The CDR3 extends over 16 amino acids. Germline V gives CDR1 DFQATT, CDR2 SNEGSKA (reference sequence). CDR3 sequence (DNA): TGCAGTGCTAAGTGCGACCCGGGACAGGGGGGCGTCGAGCAGTACTTC. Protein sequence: CSAKCDPGQGGVEQYF.

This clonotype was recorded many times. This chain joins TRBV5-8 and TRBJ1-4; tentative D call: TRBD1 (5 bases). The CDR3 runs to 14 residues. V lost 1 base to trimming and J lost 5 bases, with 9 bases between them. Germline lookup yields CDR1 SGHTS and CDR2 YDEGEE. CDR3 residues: CASSLTRGNEKLFF. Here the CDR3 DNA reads TGTGCCAGCAGCTTGACTAGGGGCAATGAAAAACTGTTTTTT.

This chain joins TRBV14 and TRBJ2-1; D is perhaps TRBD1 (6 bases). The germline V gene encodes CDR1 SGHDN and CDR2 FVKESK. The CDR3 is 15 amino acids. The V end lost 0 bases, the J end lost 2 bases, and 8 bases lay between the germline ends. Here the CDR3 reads CASSQEGHTYNEQFF. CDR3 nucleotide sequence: TGTGCCAGCAGCCAAGAGGGACATACCTACAATGAGCAGTTCTTC.

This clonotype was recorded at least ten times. CDR3 DNA: TGCAGTGCCAGGGGCGGGGCAGGGGAGACCCAGTACTTC. Translating gives CSARGGAGETQYF. The V call is TRBV20-1, the J call TRBJ2-5; D tentatively fits TRBD1 or TRBD2 (6 bases each). Trimming took 6 bases from V and 5 from J, leaving 16 bases between them. Germline CDR1 DFQATT, CDR2 SNEGSKA (reference sequence). CDR3 size: 13 residues.

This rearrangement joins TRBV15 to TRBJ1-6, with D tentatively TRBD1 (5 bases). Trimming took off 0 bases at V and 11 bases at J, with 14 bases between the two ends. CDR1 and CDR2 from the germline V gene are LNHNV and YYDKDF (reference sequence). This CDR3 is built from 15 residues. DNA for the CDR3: TGTGCCACCAGCAGAGATTCAAGGGGCAATCCACCCCTCCACTTT. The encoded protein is CATSRDSRGNPPLHF.

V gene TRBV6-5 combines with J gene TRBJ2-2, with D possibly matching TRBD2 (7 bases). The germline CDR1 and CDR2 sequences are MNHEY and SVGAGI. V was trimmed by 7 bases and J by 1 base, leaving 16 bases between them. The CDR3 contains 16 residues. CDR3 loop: CASIRGGAENTGELFF. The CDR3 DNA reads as TGTGCCAGCATCAGAGGGGGGGCAGAGAACACCGGGGAGCTGTTTTTT.

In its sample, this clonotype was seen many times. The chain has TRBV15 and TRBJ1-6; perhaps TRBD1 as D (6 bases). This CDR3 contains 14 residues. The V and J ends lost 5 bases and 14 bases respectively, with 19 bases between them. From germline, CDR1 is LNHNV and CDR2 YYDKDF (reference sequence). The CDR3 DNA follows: TGTGCCACCAGCCGAACGGCCCCCAGGGGAGCCCTCCACTTT. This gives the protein CATSRTAPRGALHF. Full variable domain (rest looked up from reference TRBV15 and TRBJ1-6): DAMVIQNPRYQVTQFGKPVTLSCSQTLNHNVMYWYQQKSSQAPKLLFHYYDKDFNNEADTPDNFQSRRPNTSFCFLDIRSPGLGDTAMYLCATSRTAPRGALHFGNGTRLTVT.

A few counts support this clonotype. DNA of the CDR3: TGTGCCAGCAGCGTAGTTGGGGGACACGATGAGCAGTACTTC. Its translation is CASSVVGGHDEQYF. This rearrangement joins TRBV9 to TRBJ2-7; D is perhaps TRBD1 (6 bases). CDR1 and CDR2 (germline): SGDLS, YYNGEE. This CDR3 has 14 amino acids. Trimming stripped 0 bases from V and 7 bases from J, with 14 bases between.

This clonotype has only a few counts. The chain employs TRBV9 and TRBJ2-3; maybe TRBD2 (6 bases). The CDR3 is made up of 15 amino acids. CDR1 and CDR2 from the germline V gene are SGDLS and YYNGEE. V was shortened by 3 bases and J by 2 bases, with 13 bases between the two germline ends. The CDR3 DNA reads TGTGCCAGCAGCGACATAGCGGAACACACAGATACGCAGTATTTT. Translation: CASSDIAEHTDTQYF.

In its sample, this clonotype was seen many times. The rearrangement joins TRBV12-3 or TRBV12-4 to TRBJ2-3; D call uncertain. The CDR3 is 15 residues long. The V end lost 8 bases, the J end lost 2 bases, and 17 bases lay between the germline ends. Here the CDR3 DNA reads TGTGCCAGCTCCGCCCCTGTTCGGTCCACAGATACGCAGTATTTT. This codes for CASSAPVRSTDTQYF.

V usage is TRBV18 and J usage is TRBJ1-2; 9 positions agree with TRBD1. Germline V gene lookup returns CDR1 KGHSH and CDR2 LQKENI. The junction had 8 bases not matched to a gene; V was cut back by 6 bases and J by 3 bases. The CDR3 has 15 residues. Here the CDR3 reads CASSPDRTGDYGYTF. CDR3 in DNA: TGTGCCAGCTCGCCCGACAGGACAGGGGACTATGGCTACACCTTC.

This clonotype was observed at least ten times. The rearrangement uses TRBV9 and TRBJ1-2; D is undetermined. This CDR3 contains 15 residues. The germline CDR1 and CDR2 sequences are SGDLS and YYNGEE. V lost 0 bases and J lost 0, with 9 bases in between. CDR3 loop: CASSVGGDANYGYTF. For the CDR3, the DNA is TGTGCCAGCAGCGTAGGGGGTGACGCTAACTATGGCTACACCTTC.

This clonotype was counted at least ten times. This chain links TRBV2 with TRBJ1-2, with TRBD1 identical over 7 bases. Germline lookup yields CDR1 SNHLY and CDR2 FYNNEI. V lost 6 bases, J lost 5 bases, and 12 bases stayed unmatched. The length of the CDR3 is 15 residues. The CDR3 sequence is CASRLLDRRGYGYTF. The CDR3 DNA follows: TGTGCCAGCAGACTTTTGGACAGGAGAGGATATGGCTACACCTTC.

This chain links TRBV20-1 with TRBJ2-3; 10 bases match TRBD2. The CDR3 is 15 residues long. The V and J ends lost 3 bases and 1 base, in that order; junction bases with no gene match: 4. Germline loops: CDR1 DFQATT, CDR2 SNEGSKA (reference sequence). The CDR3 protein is CSARLLAGGTDTQYF. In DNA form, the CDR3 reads TGCAGTGCTAGGCTCCTAGCGGGGGGCACAGATACGCAGTATTTT.